The 22 T cell receptor beta chains below all came from one sample that was sequenced in a study of OX40 agonist ivuxolimab in advanced cancers. Sequencing used immunoSEQ multiplex PCR; TCRdb keeps in-frame clones, though not all of them. The sample consists of 25,000 to 35,000 clones, less than 90% of them appearing once. The source material was CD4+ or CD8+ T cells sorted from blood, sampled in a trial of the OX40 agonist ivuxolimab. Receptor source: an adult with an advanced solid tumor such as melanoma, head and neck, liver or kidney cancer.

The chain combines TRBV7-8 with TRBJ2-7; D is possibly TRBD1 (6 bases). V was clipped by 4 bases and J by 3 bases, with 16 bases between them. Germline lookup yields CDR1 SGHVS and CDR2 FQNEAQ. The CDR3 loop spans 15 amino acids. The CDR3 coding sequence is TGTGCCAGCAGCTACACCGGGACACAGGGCTACGAGCAGTACTTC. It specifies CASSYTGTQGYEQYF.

The chain has TRBV28 and TRBJ2-1; D is possibly TRBD1 (5 bases). There are 13 residues in the CDR3. In germline, CDR1 is MDHEN, CDR2 SYDVKM. Trimming shortened V by 8 bases and J by 4 bases, and 12 bases separated the two germline ends. The CDR3 reads CASWGRTYNEQFF. In DNA form, the CDR3 reads TGTGCCAGCTGGGGCAGAACATACAATGAGCAGTTCTTC.

Note on this clone: The junction departs from germline at one end; a sequencing error may be responsible. V gene TRBV7-7 combines with J gene TRBJ2-2; TRBD1 agrees at 8 bases. The germline V gene encodes CDR1 SSHAT and CDR2 FNYEAQ (reference sequence). There are 16 residues in the CDR3. As DNA, the CDR3 is TGTGCTAGCAGCCCCTATTCGGGACAGGCTGGCGGGGAGCTGTTTTTT. As protein: CASSPYSGQAGGELFF.

The genes are TRBV7-9 and TRBJ2-1; 7 bases line up with TRBD1. The CDR3 is 15 residues long. V was pared by 3 bases and J by 4 bases, with 6 bases of the junction left unmatched. In germline, CDR1 is SEHNR, CDR2 FQNEAQ (reference sequence). The CDR3 DNA sequence: TGTGCCAGCAGCTTTTCCGGGACAGATTACAATGAGCAGTTCTTC. This gives the protein CASSFSGTDYNEQFF.

The V gene is TRBV4-3, the J gene TRBJ2-3; TRBD2 matches 8 bases. Trimming cost V 1 base and J 5 bases; bases outside gene matches: 2. From germline, CDR1 is LGHNA and CDR2 YSLEER. This CDR3 has 14 amino acids. CDR3: CASSQATSGDTQYF. CDR3 in DNA: TGCGCCAGCAGCCAAGCAACTAGCGGAGATACGCAGTATTTT.

This clone was observed a few times. The chain employs TRBV28 and TRBJ2-1; 14 positions match TRBD2. V lost 8 bases, J lost 10 bases, and 10 bases stayed unmatched. The CDR3 covers 15 residues. Germline CDR1 is MDHEN and CDR2 is SYDVKM. CDR3 sequence (DNA): TGTGCCAGCGAGCGACTAGCGGGAGGGCCTTGGGAGCAGTTCTTC. This encodes CASERLAGGPWEQFF.

The chain carries TRBV9 and TRBJ2-7; TRBD2 is a possible D gene (6 bases). Germline CDR1 SGDLS, CDR2 YYNGEE. V gave up 4 bases and J gave up 4 bases, with 15 bases separating them. The CDR3 covers 14 residues. CDR3 nucleotide sequence: TGTGCCAGCAGCCCCACCGGGACTGATTACGAGCAGTACTTC. It translates to CASSPTGTDYEQYF.

The chain uses TRBV19 and TRBJ2-7; the D gene is possibly TRBD1 (6 bases). The germline gives CDR1 LNHDA, CDR2 SQIVND (reference sequence). Trimming removed 8 bases from V and 5 bases from J, with 16 bases in between. The CDR3 is 13 residues long. CDR3 sequence reads: CASGNNGGHEQYF. CDR3 DNA: TGTGCCAGTGGAAATAATGGGGGCCACGAGCAGTACTTC.

The chain uses TRBV6-5 and TRBJ2-7, with a possible D match to TRBD2 (6 bases). The CDR3 runs to 10 residues. V gave up 10 bases and J gave up 6 bases, with 10 bases separating them. Germline lookup yields CDR1 MNHEY and CDR2 SVGAGI. The CDR3 sequence is CANRGGEQYF. The CDR3 nucleotides are TGTGCCAACCGGGGAGGCGAGCAGTACTTC.

This chain joins TRBV5-4 and TRBJ2-1, with D perhaps matching TRBD2 (5 bases). The CDR3 is made up of 19 amino acids. The V and J ends lost 4 bases and 0 bases respectively, with 23 bases between them. Germline values: CDR1 SGHNT, CDR2 YYREEE (reference sequence). The CDR3 coding sequence is TGTGCCAGCAGCCAAAACCCCAAGGCTAGCTGGCACTCCTACAATGAGCAGTTCTTC. Translated, it gives CASSQNPKASWHSYNEQFF.

The genes are TRBV19 and TRBJ1-5, with TRBD1 as a possible D gene (6 bases). The V end lost 3 bases, the J end lost 4 bases, and 19 bases lay between the germline ends. Per the germline V gene, CDR1 is LNHDA and CDR2 is SQIVND (reference sequence). This CDR3 comprises 17 residues. Written as DNA, the CDR3 is TGTGCCAGTAGTATTGGTTCCAGGGGTAAGGGAAATCAGCCCCAGCATTTT. Amino acid sequence: CASSIGSRGKGNQPQHF.

This sequence joins TRBV4-1 and TRBJ1-1; TRBD1 matches at 7 bases. Trimming removed 0 bases from V and 3 bases from J; junction bases left unmatched: 4. The CDR3 spans 15 residues. Germline lookup yields CDR1 MGHRA and CDR2 YSYEKL. DNA of the CDR3: TGCGCCAGCAGCCAAGACCCGGGACAGTACACTGAAGCTTTCTTT. It yields the protein CASSQDPGQYTEAFF.

The genes are TRBV23-1 and TRBJ1-5; no clear D. TRBV23-1 is filed as an ORF, its function uncertain. This CDR3 region has 16 residues. Between the trimmed V and J ends, which lost 10 bases and 1 base, there was a span of 20 bases. CDR3 in amino acids: CATGRYWQASNQPQHF. The CDR3 nucleotides are TGCGCCACCGGGCGATATTGGCAGGCCAGCAATCAGCCCCAGCATTTT.

The rearrangement uses TRBV4-1 and TRBJ2-7; 8 bases match TRBD1. V shed 1 base, J shed 2 bases, and the junction held 4 bases outside the gene matches. CDR3 size: 15 residues. Germline-derived CDR1 and CDR2 are MGHRA and YSYEKL. The CDR3 region is CASSQAGTGAYEQYF. The CDR3 DNA reads as TGCGCCAGCAGCCAAGCCGGGACAGGAGCCTACGAGCAGTACTTC.

The V call is TRBV28, the J call TRBJ2-7, with a tentative D call TRBD2 (6 bases). Germline V lookup: CDR1 MDHEN, CDR2 SYDVKM. V lost 3 bases to trimming and J lost 7 bases, with 19 bases between them. The CDR3 spans 15 residues. The CDR3 region has the DNA TGTGCCAGCAGTTTCCCTGCCGTGGGAGGTCGGGAGCAGTACTTC. Amino acids: CASSFPAVGGREQYF. Combining the CDR3 with reference TRBV28 and TRBJ2-7 gives the whole variable domain DVKVTQSSRYLVKRTGEKVFLECVQDMDHENMFWYRQDPGLGLRLIYFSYDVKMKEKGDIPEGYSVSREKKERFSLILESASTNQTSMYLCASSFPAVGGREQYFGPGTRLTVT.

V and J are TRBV19 and TRBJ1-2, with D unresolved. CDR3 size: 12 residues. With 0 bases removed from V and 8 bases from J, the gap between germline ends came to 7 bases. Per germline, CDR1 LNHDA and CDR2 SQIVND (reference sequence). The CDR3 here is CASSIDRLGYTF. The CDR3 DNA is TGTGCCAGTAGTATAGATCGTTTGGGCTACACCTTC. The full variable domain, rest sourced from reference TRBV19 and TRBJ1-2, is DGGITQSPKYLFRKEGQNVTLSCEQNLNHDAMYWYRQDPGQGLRLIYYSQIVNDFQKGDIAEGYSVSREKKESFPLTVTSAQKNPTAFYLCASSIDRLGYTFGSGTRLTVV.

The chain recombines TRBV9 with TRBJ2-5; tentative D call: TRBD2 (5 bases). Trimming left V 0 bases short and J 5 bases short, with 14 bases between. The CDR3 length is 15 residues. The germline CDR1 and CDR2 sequences are SGDLS and YYNGEE. CDR3 residues: CASSVASKITETQYF. Here the CDR3 DNA reads TGTGCCAGCAGCGTAGCTAGCAAGATCACGGAGACCCAGTACTTC.

A remark on this clone: In this CDR3 the conserved last residue, phenylalanine or tryptophan, is missing, so a read error is likely. The chain carries TRBV6-5 and TRBJ1-2; D remains ambiguous. Between the trimmed V and J ends, which lost 6 bases and 4 bases, there was a span of 6 bases. Germline loops: CDR1 MNHEY, CDR2 SVGAGI. This CDR3 spans 11 amino acids. CDR3 in DNA: TGTGCCAGCAGGAAGGGCTATGGCTACACCTCC. This encodes CASRKGYGYTS.

In the case of this clone: A much larger clone lies one base from this, so it may be a read error. The sample carries other DNA sequences with the same CDR3. CDR3 nucleotides: TGCGCCAGCAGCCAATTGTCGGCTTCCTATGAGCAGTACTTC. As protein: CASSQLSASYEQYF. The chain has TRBV4-1 and TRBJ2-7; unclear D gene. From germline, CDR1 is MGHRA and CDR2 YSYEKL. This CDR3 is 14 amino acids long.

V gene TRBV9 combines with J gene TRBJ2-2; perhaps TRBD2 as D (6 bases). The CDR3 has 14 amino acids. V was trimmed by 0 bases and J by 7 bases, leaving 10 bases between them. From germline, CDR1 is SGDLS and CDR2 YYNGEE. CDR3 nucleotide sequence: TGTGCCAGCAGCGTAGCGGGAGTAGGCGGGGAGCTGTTTTTT. Amino acids: CASSVAGVGGELFF.

The chain employs TRBV29-1 and TRBJ2-7; 7 positions agree with TRBD2. The germline gives CDR1 SQVTM, CDR2 ANQGSEA. The CDR3 is 13 residues long. Losses at the gene ends were 6 bases for V and 2 bases for J; bases not matched to a gene: 7. The CDR3 reads CSVLTSRAYEQYF. CDR3 coding DNA: TGCAGCGTCCTGACTAGCAGGGCCTACGAGCAGTACTTC.

The table lists this clone with a few counts. The V call is TRBV6-8, the J call TRBJ1-2, with D possibly TRBD1 on 6 matching bases. Germline V CDR1 and CDR2: MNHGY, SAAAGT. The V end lost 5 bases, the J end lost 6 bases, and 19 bases lay between the germline ends. The length of the CDR3 is 15 residues. Written as DNA, the CDR3 is TGTGCCAGCAGTATGCCGAGCGGGACAACAGATGGCTACACCTTC. Protein sequence: CASSMPSGTTDGYTF.